The TCR beta chain described here comes from a study of shared clonotypes between healthy human individuals. Study outcomes and limitations: It was only blood that was sampled, and tissue repertoires likely differ. With few donors, the genetic and exposure-history diversity represented was limited.

Adult donors, all healthy and HIV-negative, had no recent acute infections or vaccinations. In the case of this clone: As yet, its antigen is unknown.

Every unsorted PBMC PCR replicate was loaded with roughly 0.3 ug DNA, tens of thousands of T cell genomes. Libraries were prepared by immunoSEQ multiplex PCR; TCRdb keeps only in-frame clonotypes and omits some of them. The sample includes about 480,000 clones, over 60% of them seen just once. Input material: PBMCs. The clonotype originates from a woman aged 40 to 50 in good health. Some clones in this sample may be carry-over from other donors' samples.

The CDR3 nucleotides are TGTGCCAGCAGCTTAGCAGTTTCTAGCGGGAGTACCGGGGAGCTGTTTTTT. It yields the protein CASSLAVSSGSTGELFF. The rearrangement links TRBV11-3 to TRBJ2-2, with TRBD2 identical over 10 bases. From germline, CDR1 is SGHNT and CDR2 YENEEA. The CDR3 extends over 17 amino acids. V dropped 1 base and J dropped 5; count of bases not matched to a gene: 7.